The subject of this entry is one TCR beta chain. The antigen is not known. This may arise from a read error, as a much more abundant clone is one base away. This sample is part of a study of post-analysis software for immune sequencing data. Study-level points and caveats: TRBV5-6, TRBV5-1 and TRBV20-1 were among roughly 5 TRBV segments more frequent in patients than controls.

Tagging with unique molecular identifiers was a feature of the TCR beta cDNA libraries. A single record per CDR3 protein comes from TCRdb applying MiXCR to the PCR reads. The table shows approximately 570,000 distinct CDR3 sequences, with 44% occurring only once. Looked up from germline, CDR1 is ENHRY and CDR2 is SYGVKD. CDR3 length equals 16 residues. Source material: blood. The TCR comes from a girl aged 5-17 years with multiple sclerosis. The J gene is TRBJ2-7, the V gene TRBV10-3; 10 nucleotides match TRBD1. The CDR3 region is CAINELRTGGKVEQYF. CDR3 nucleotide sequence: TGTGCCATCAATGAGTTGCGGACAGGGGGAAAGGTCGAGCAGTACTTC.